A selection of T cell receptor beta chains follows, all from one sample in a study of spatial heterogeneity in lung cancer. TCRdb reprocessed the 5' RACE reads with MiXCR, giving one entry per CDR3 protein. The top ten clones hold about two fifths of a sample with around 87,000 distinct CDR3 sequences, about an eighth of them seen once. The sample consisted of PBMCs, taken at surgery. These receptors were collected from a male donor with early-stage non-small cell lung cancer. The CDR3 runs from the conserved cysteine through the conserved F or W. D genes are given only for firm matches. For some rows the clone size is stated as once, few or many, or as a class when expanded; others skip it.

cdr3_length: 15; v_call: TRBV28; j_call: TRBJ2-7; d_call: TRBD2; clone_size: many; cdr3_nt: TGTGCCAGCAGTTTACGGCTAGCGGGACACTACGAGCAGTACTTC; cdr3_aa: CASSLRLAGHYEQYF
cdr3_length: 17; v_call: TRBV7-6; j_call: TRBJ2-5; d_call: TRBD2; clone_size: .; cdr3_nt: TGTGCCAGCAGCTTATATATACTAGCGGGAGTCACCGAGACCCAGTACTTC; cdr3_aa: CASSLYILAGVTETQYF
cdr3_length: 15; v_call: TRBV24-1; j_call: TRBJ2-5; d_call: TRBD1; clone_size: few; cdr3_nt: TGTGCCACCAGTGCCCCGGACAGGGGACAAGAGACCCAGTACTTC; cdr3_aa: CATSAPDRGQETQYF
cdr3_length: 14; v_call: TRBV7-2; j_call: TRBJ1-1; d_call: TRBD1; clone_size: .; cdr3_nt: TGTGCCAGCAGCTCACAGGGGTTAGGCACTGAAGCTTTCTTT; cdr3_aa: CASSSQGLGTEAFF
cdr3_length: 13; v_call: TRBV7-8; j_call: TRBJ2-1; d_call: .; clone_size: .; cdr3_nt: TGTGCCAGCAGCCGCTTACAGGAGAATGAGCAGTTCTTC; cdr3_aa: CASSRLQENEQFF
cdr3_length: 14; v_call: TRBV28; j_call: TRBJ2-1; d_call: TRBD2; clone_size: many; cdr3_nt: TGTGCCAGCAGTTTAAAGGGACTAGGGGATGGGCAGTTCTTC; cdr3_aa: CASSLKGLGDGQFF
cdr3_length: 16; v_call: TRBV29-1; j_call: TRBJ1-3; d_call: .; clone_size: .; cdr3_nt: TGCAGCGTTGTCTGGGAGGGACGCCCGGGTGGAAACACCATATATTTT; cdr3_aa: CSVVWEGRPGGNTIYF
cdr3_length: 15; v_call: TRBV7-2; j_call: TRBJ2-3; d_call: TRBD2; clone_size: .; cdr3_nt: TGTGCCAGCAGCCTGCTAGCGGGGGATATGGATACGCAGTATTTT; cdr3_aa: CASSLLAGDMDTQYF
cdr3_length: 12; v_call: TRBV10-2; j_call: TRBJ2-5; d_call: .; clone_size: .; cdr3_nt: TGCGCCAGCAGTGAGACCGGCGAGACCCAGTACTTC; cdr3_aa: CASSETGETQYF
cdr3_length: 12; v_call: TRBV27; j_call: TRBJ1-1; d_call: .; clone_size: few; cdr3_nt: TGTGCCAGCCACGGGGCCGGGACTGAAGCTTTCTTT; cdr3_aa: CASHGAGTEAFF
cdr3_length: 19; v_call: TRBV7-2; j_call: TRBJ2-1; d_call: TRBD2; clone_size: few; cdr3_nt: TGTGCCAGCAGCCTAAGATTCTCCGGGACTAGCGGGAGGTTAGGTGAGCAGTTCTTC; cdr3_aa: CASSLRFSGTSGRLGEQFF
cdr3_length: 15; v_call: TRBV29-1; j_call: TRBJ2-7; d_call: TRBD1; clone_size: medium-sized; cdr3_nt: TGCAGCGTTACCGGGACAGGGGGCCTCTCCTACGAGCAGTACTTC; cdr3_aa: CSVTGTGGLSYEQYF
cdr3_length: 17; v_call: TRBV9; j_call: TRBJ2-2; d_call: TRBD1; clone_size: few; cdr3_nt: TGTGCCAGCAGCGTTTCACCGGGACAGGGGTGCACCGGGGAGCTGTTTTTT; cdr3_aa: CASSVSPGQGCTGELFF
cdr3_length: 16; v_call: TRBV7-8; j_call: TRBJ2-7; d_call: TRBD1; clone_size: .; cdr3_nt: TGTGCCAGCAGCGCACGAGGGACAGAGGGGTTCTACGAGCAGTACTTC; cdr3_aa: CASSARGTEGFYEQYF
cdr3_length: 18; v_call: TRBV7-9; j_call: TRBJ2-3; d_call: TRBD2; clone_size: few; cdr3_nt: TGTGCCAGCAGCTTAGCGAATGGGGGAGGGCCAGTTGCAGATACGCAGTATTTT; cdr3_aa: CASSLANGGGPVADTQYF
cdr3_length: 14; v_call: TRBV5-1; j_call: TRBJ2-5; d_call: TRBD2; clone_size: .; cdr3_nt: TGCGCCAGCAGCTCGACTGGGGGGGAAGAGACCCAGTACTTC; cdr3_aa: CASSSTGGEETQYF
cdr3_length: 14; v_call: TRBV6-1; j_call: TRBJ2-1; d_call: .; clone_size: few; cdr3_nt: TGTGCCAGCAGTTCCACCGGGGCCTACAATGAGCAGTTCTTC; cdr3_aa: CASSSTGAYNEQFF
cdr3_length: 16; v_call: TRBV12-3/TRBV12-4; j_call: TRBJ2-3; d_call: TRBD2; clone_size: few; cdr3_nt: TGTGCCAGCAGTTCTCGCAGCGGGGGGCTGGCAGATACGCAGTATTTT; cdr3_aa: CASSSRSGGLADTQYF
cdr3_length: 14; v_call: TRBV6-2/TRBV6-3; j_call: TRBJ1-6; d_call: TRBD1; clone_size: .; cdr3_nt: TGTGCCTCCCGGGGGACAGCAGATAATTCACCCCTCCACTTT; cdr3_aa: CASRGTADNSPLHF
cdr3_length: 15; v_call: TRBV18; j_call: TRBJ2-5; d_call: .; clone_size: few; cdr3_nt: TGTGCCAGCTCAGGTGGCGTGGGGAACAAAGAGACCCAGTACTTC; cdr3_aa: CASSGGVGNKETQYF
cdr3_length: 15; v_call: TRBV20-1; j_call: TRBJ2-7; d_call: TRBD2; clone_size: .; cdr3_nt: TGCAGAGTCCCCCGGGCTAGCGGGGGGTCCTACGAGCAGTACTTC; cdr3_aa: CRVPRASGGSYEQYF
cdr3_length: 13; v_call: TRBV10-3; j_call: TRBJ1-1; d_call: .; clone_size: few; cdr3_nt: TGTGCCATCAGTGAGGGTGCGAACACTGAAGCTTTCTTT; cdr3_aa: CAISEGANTEAFF
cdr3_length: 18; v_call: TRBV28; j_call: TRBJ1-6; d_call: TRBD1; clone_size: few; cdr3_nt: TGTGCCAGCACCCACCGGAGTGCCCGGACAGGGGGGAATTCACCCCTCCACTTT; cdr3_aa: CASTHRSARTGGNSPLHF
cdr3_length: 15; v_call: TRBV5-1; j_call: TRBJ1-6; d_call: .; clone_size: .; cdr3_nt: TGCGCCAGCAGCTTGGATATGGCAGAAATTTCACCCCTCCACTTT; cdr3_aa: CASSLDMAEISPLHF
cdr3_length: 13; v_call: TRBV29-1; j_call: TRBJ2-7; d_call: TRBD1; clone_size: many; cdr3_nt: TGCAGCGTCGACCTGGGACAGGGCTACGAGCAGTACTTC; cdr3_aa: CSVDLGQGYEQYF
cdr3_length: 14; v_call: TRBV6-2/TRBV6-3; j_call: TRBJ2-3; d_call: .; clone_size: few; cdr3_nt: TGTGCCAGCAGTTCAGGACTTTTCACAGATACGCAGTATTTT; cdr3_aa: CASSSGLFTDTQYF
cdr3_length: 15; v_call: TRBV12-3/TRBV12-4; j_call: TRBJ1-1; d_call: .; clone_size: .; cdr3_nt: TGTGCCAGCAGTTTTACAGGGCTTTTGGGCACTGAAGCTTTCTTT; cdr3_aa: CASSFTGLLGTEAFF
cdr3_length: 15; v_call: TRBV4-3; j_call: TRBJ2-3; d_call: .; clone_size: .; cdr3_nt: TGCGCCAGCAGCCAAGAGCTTGGACTTTTTTTGGCGCAGTATTTT; cdr3_aa: CASSQELGLFLAQYF
cdr3_length: 14; v_call: TRBV28; j_call: TRBJ2-7; d_call: .; clone_size: .; cdr3_nt: TGTGCCAGCAGTTTACTAGGCCACGCCAACGAGCAGTACTTC; cdr3_aa: CASSLLGHANEQYF
cdr3_length: 12; v_call: TRBV6-2/TRBV6-3; j_call: TRBJ1-5; d_call: .; clone_size: many; cdr3_nt: TGTGCCAGCAGTACGGGCAATCAGCCCCAGCATTTT; cdr3_aa: CASSTGNQPQHF
cdr3_length: 14; v_call: TRBV6-1; j_call: TRBJ2-3; d_call: .; clone_size: few; cdr3_nt: TGTGCCAGCAGTGAACTGTGGGGGACAGATACGCAGTATTTT; cdr3_aa: CASSELWGTDTQYF
cdr3_length: 17; v_call: TRBV20-1; j_call: TRBJ2-1; d_call: TRBD2; clone_size: many; cdr3_nt: TGCAGTGCTAGAGCACTAGCGGGAGTAGGGTCCTACAATGAGCAGTTCTTC; cdr3_aa: CSARALAGVGSYNEQFF
cdr3_length: 13; v_call: TRBV15; j_call: TRBJ2-3; d_call: TRBD1; clone_size: many; cdr3_nt: TGTGCCACCAGCAGACAGGGGGCCGATACGCAGTATTTT; cdr3_aa: CATSRQGADTQYF
cdr3_length: 14; v_call: TRBV6-5; j_call: TRBJ1-1; d_call: .; clone_size: .; cdr3_nt: TGTGCCAGCAGAGAAAGGGGCAGCTACACTGAAGCTTTCTTT; cdr3_aa: CASRERGSYTEAFF
cdr3_length: 12; v_call: TRBV29-1; j_call: TRBJ2-3; d_call: .; clone_size: many; cdr3_nt: TGCAGCGTGGGGAGACTGAAAGATACGCAGTATTTT; cdr3_aa: CSVGRLKDTQYF
cdr3_length: 13; v_call: TRBV4-3; j_call: TRBJ2-3; d_call: .; clone_size: .; cdr3_nt: TGCGCCAGCAACCAAGCCTCCGAGGATACGCAGTATTTT; cdr3_aa: CASNQASEDTQYF
cdr3_length: 15; v_call: TRBV7-2; j_call: TRBJ1-2; d_call: TRBD1; clone_size: few; cdr3_nt: TGTGCCAGCAGCCTTGGACAGGGGGCAATCTTGGGCTACACCTTC; cdr3_aa: CASSLGQGAILGYTF
cdr3_length: 16; v_call: TRBV3-1; j_call: TRBJ1-5; d_call: .; clone_size: few; cdr3_nt: TGTGCCAGCAGCCAAGGTGTCGGGTTTAGCAATCAGCCCCAGCATTTT; cdr3_aa: CASSQGVGFSNQPQHF
cdr3_length: 14; v_call: TRBV29-1; j_call: TRBJ1-5; d_call: TRBD1; clone_size: many; cdr3_nt: TGCAGCGCCGGAGACAGGGATAGCAATCAGCCCCAGCATTTT; cdr3_aa: CSAGDRDSNQPQHF
cdr3_length: 13; v_call: TRBV19; j_call: TRBJ1-2; d_call: TRBD1; clone_size: .; cdr3_nt: TGTGCCACCTCAATACAGGGGGATTATGGCTACACCTTC; cdr3_aa: CATSIQGDYGYTF
cdr3_length: 10; v_call: TRBV2; j_call: TRBJ2-1; d_call: .; clone_size: .; cdr3_nt: TGTGCCAGCAGTGAAGCCTCCACCCTCTTC; cdr3_aa: CASSEASTLF
cdr3_length: 14; v_call: TRBV10-3; j_call: TRBJ1-2; d_call: .; clone_size: few; cdr3_nt: TGTGCCATCAGTATGGCAGGGGAGTTCTATGGCTACACCTTC; cdr3_aa: CAISMAGEFYGYTF
cdr3_length: 15; v_call: TRBV29-1; j_call: TRBJ2-2; d_call: TRBD2; clone_size: few; cdr3_nt: TGCAGCGTTGAGCTAGCGGCCACGAACACCGGGGAGCTGTTTTTT; cdr3_aa: CSVELAATNTGELFF
cdr3_length: 14; v_call: TRBV7-2; j_call: TRBJ2-7; d_call: .; clone_size: .; cdr3_nt: TGTGCCAGCAGCTTAGCTGGCGATAGAGACGAGCAGTACTTC; cdr3_aa: CASSLAGDRDEQYF
cdr3_length: 15; v_call: TRBV11-2; j_call: TRBJ1-2; d_call: .; clone_size: few; cdr3_nt: TGTGCCAGCAGCTTAGATATGGCAGGGCGCTATGGCTACACCTTC; cdr3_aa: CASSLDMAGRYGYTF